A single TCR beta chain is shown here with its context. Its antigen is still unknown. The sample belongs to a study of identifying expanded T cells in peripheral blood. Study-wide points: About 1.2 clones differed between technical replicates, versus about 15 and 19 over time.

Collection occurred without any documented infections or immune events in donors. Profiled with immunoSEQ multiplex PCR; TCRdb holds only in-frame clones, not every one. The sample has 65,000 to 95,000 clones, 84% seen once. Sequenced: blood. This receptor was taken from a person aged 18 to 70 in good health.

CDR3 DNA: TGTGCCAGCAGCCCGGGAGGTTTGGACACTGAAGCTTTCTTT. Amino acid sequence: CASSPGGLDTEAFF. This chain uses TRBV9 with TRBJ1-1; D ambiguous. In germline, CDR1 is SGDLS, CDR2 YYNGEE. CDR3 length: 14 amino acids. The V end was cut by 4 bases, the J end by 3 bases, with 13 bases between.